This T cell receptor (beta chain) originates from a study of T cell responses to AZD1222 COVID-19 vaccine. Study-wide points: Among those given AZD1222, only 6 or 7 were seropositive at baseline. No day 14 peak samples; only post-peak repertoires were characterized. The CD4 TCRs associated with vaccination extended across spike and predominated at 160-218 and 743-854.

A word on this clone: Its antigen is as yet unknown.

Method: immunoSEQ multiplex PCR; TCRdb's copy keeps in-frame clones and lacks some. Of 140,000 to 150,000 clones listed, approximately 91% are singletons. The specimen was peripheral blood, collected 28 days after the second dose of the MenACWY control vaccine. This TCR came from an adult who received the MenACWY meningococcal vaccine as a control.

This CDR3 is CASSQGTQTQYF. CDR3 DNA sequence: TGTGCCAGCAGCCAAGGGACACAGACCCAGTACTTC. The genes are TRBV3-1 (or the pseudogene TRBV3-2) and TRBJ2-5; weak D call: TRBD1 (5 bases). This CDR3 is built from 12 residues. Looked up from germline, CDR1 is LGHDT and CDR2 is YNNKEL (reference sequence). Trimming shortened V by 1 base and J by 6 bases, and 6 bases separated the two germline ends.